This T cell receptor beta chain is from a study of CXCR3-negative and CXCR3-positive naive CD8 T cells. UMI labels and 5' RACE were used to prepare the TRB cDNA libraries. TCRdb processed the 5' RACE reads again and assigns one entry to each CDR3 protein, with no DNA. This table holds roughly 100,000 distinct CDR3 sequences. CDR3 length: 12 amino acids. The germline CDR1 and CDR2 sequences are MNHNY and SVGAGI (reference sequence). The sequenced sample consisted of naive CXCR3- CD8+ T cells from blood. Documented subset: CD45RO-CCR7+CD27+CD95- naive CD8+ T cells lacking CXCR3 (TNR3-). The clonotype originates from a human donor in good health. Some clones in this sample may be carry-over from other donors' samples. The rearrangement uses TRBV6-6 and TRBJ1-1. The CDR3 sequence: CASQGMNTEAFF.